This TCR beta chain was found in a study of identical twins. Study findings and constraints: Twins' excess sharing was less marked for out-of-frame beta sequences.

About this clonotype itself: As yet, its antigen is unknown.

Template switching (which added a universal primer site) was used, and cDNA carried unique molecular identifiers. TCRdb re-called the 5' RACE reads with MiXCR, one entry per CDR3 protein. The sample records 750,000 to 950,000 distinct CDR3 sequences, approximately 13% being singletons. This CDR3 is 16 amino acids long. Unmatched junction bases numbered 14, after V lost 5 bases and J lost 7 bases. All donors were healthy Caucasians. Separately, the same data were catalogued under a study of yellow fever vaccine responses in identical twins.

The receptor's source is a woman aged 18-29 years in good health. J is TRBJ2-7 and V is TRBV12-3 or TRBV12-4, with 10 bases identical to TRBD2. Specimen: PBMCs. CDR3 amino acids: CASSDDRLAGAGEQYF. Here the CDR3 DNA reads TGTGCCAGCAGTGATGACAGACTAGCGGGTGCTGGTGAGCAGTACTTC.